This TCR beta chain appears in the sequencing data of a study of early T cells in non-severe SARS-CoV-2 infection. About the study: Sequencing targeted bulk RNA from unsorted whole blood, leaving chains unpaired.

The germline gives CDR1 MGHRA, CDR2 YSYEKL. The CDR3 is made up of 14 amino acids. Trimming shortened V by 4 bases and J by 4 bases, and 14 bases separated the two germline ends. This clonotype was counted at least ten times. The antigen is not known. Study-wide points: The VDJdb matching leaned toward anti-spike CD8 responses and overlooked private and CD4 specificities.

Each single cDNA molecule received a unique molecular identifier. TCRdb reprocessed the 5' RACE reads with MiXCR, giving one entry per CDR3 protein. Of 30,000 to 35,000 distinct CDR3 sequences detected, about 4.6% appear once; the ten largest clones hold 12%. The TCR sequence derives from an adult who was a healthcare worker with PCR-confirmed SARS-CoV-2 infection or an uninfected control (not recorded which). The chain joins TRBV4-1 to TRBJ2-7, with D possibly TRBD2 on 7 matching bases. Sequenced: whole blood. CDR3 nucleotides: TGCGCCAGCAGCCGCAACAGGGAGGGGTACGAGCAGTACTTC. Translation gives CASSRNREGYEQYF.